The clone carrying this TCR beta chain showed up just once. Antigen unknown. The junction departs from the called germline gene at one end, perhaps through a read error. These data belong to a study of tumor-infiltrating lymphocytes in glioblastoma multiforme. Study-wide results and limits: Just one glioblastoma patient contributed to the TCR-mutation comparison. No surface-marker sorting into functional T cell subtypes was done.

Three nested ARM-PCR rounds with V-beta and C-beta primers built TCRB libraries. These TCRB libraries lack any described unique molecular identifiers. TCRdb redid the calling of the multiplex PCR reads with MiXCR, one entry per CDR3 protein. The sample lists about 8,400 distinct CDR3 sequences, 74% occurring once. The sequence derives from a male donor with glioblastoma. Sample: brain tumor tissue.

The CDR3 nucleotides read TGTGCCAGCAGCTCCCGCGAAGCGGGAAACAAAGAGCAGTTCTTT. It encodes CASSSREAGNKEQFF. The chain employs TRBV5-4 and TRBJ2-1, with 7 bases aligning to TRBD2. The CDR3 totals 15 residues. CDR1 and CDR2 from the germline V gene are SGHNT and YYREEE (reference sequence).